The clone carrying this T cell receptor beta chain was recorded only once. This entry belongs to a study of blood T cell repertoires in COVID-19. Study at large: Samples of COVID-19 (acute and convalescent) were obtained from the United States, Italy and Spain. T cells, B-cell-depleted T cells, or PBMCs provided the cDNA or gDNA that served as material.

The V gene lost 2 bases and the J gene lost 3 bases, with 16 bases spanning the gap. The CDR3 is 16 amino acids. Germline V gives CDR1 GTSNPN, CDR2 SVGIG (reference sequence). Authors' methods: It was from reference gene primer amplification that nucleated cell counts were estimated. Repertoires were generated with immunoSEQ multiplex PCR, while TCRdb's copy carries only in-frame clones and drops some. That table is the source of V, J and clone size, and D and trimming were worked out from the DNA. This table holds under 95,000 clones, around 86% found once. The source of this sequence is a woman aged 70-85 years with acute or convalescent COVID-19. The sample comprised peripheral blood. The genes are TRBV30 and TRBJ2-2; a weak D match, TRBD1 (6 bases). The CDR3 protein is CAWSTLRGSYTGELFF. Here the CDR3 DNA reads TGTGCCTGGAGTACCCTCAGGGGCAGTTACACCGGGGAGCTGTTTTTT.